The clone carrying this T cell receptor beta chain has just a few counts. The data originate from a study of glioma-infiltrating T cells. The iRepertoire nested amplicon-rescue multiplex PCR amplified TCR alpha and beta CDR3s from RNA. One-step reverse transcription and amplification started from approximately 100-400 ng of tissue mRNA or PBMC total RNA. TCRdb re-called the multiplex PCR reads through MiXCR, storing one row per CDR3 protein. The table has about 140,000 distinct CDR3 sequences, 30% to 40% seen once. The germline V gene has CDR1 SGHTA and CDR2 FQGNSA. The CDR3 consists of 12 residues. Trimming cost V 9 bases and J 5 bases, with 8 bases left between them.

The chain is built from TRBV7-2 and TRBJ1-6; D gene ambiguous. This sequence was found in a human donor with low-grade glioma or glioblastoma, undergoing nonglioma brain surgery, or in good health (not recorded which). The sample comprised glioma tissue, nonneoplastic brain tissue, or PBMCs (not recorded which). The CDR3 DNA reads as TGTGCCAGTACACAGAATAATTCACCCCTCCACTTT. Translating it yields CASTQNNSPLHF.